The 2 T cell receptor beta chains reported below all come from one sample, sequenced in a study of OX40 agonist ivuxolimab in advanced cancers. Libraries were prepared by immunoSEQ multiplex PCR; TCRdb keeps only in-frame clonotypes and omits some of them. This table holds about 61,000 clones, roughly 80% found once. The sample consisted of CD4+ or CD8+ T cells sorted from blood, taken in a trial of the OX40 agonist ivuxolimab. These receptors came from an adult with an advanced solid tumor such as melanoma, head and neck, liver or kidney cancer.

The chain combines TRBV6-1 with TRBJ1-4, with D perhaps TRBD1 (5 bases). Germline V CDR1 and CDR2: MNHNS, SASEGT. Trimming left V 3 bases short and J 2 bases short, with 10 bases between. This CDR3 is built from 15 residues. The CDR3 sequence is CASSEGGTTNEKLFF. In DNA form, the CDR3 reads TGTGCCAGCAGTGAGGGGGGTACGACTAATGAAAAACTGTTTTTT.

This clone has more than one count but fewer than ten. J is TRBJ2-7 and V is TRBV12-5, with a weak D call TRBD2 (5 bases). The CDR3 consists of 12 residues. The V gene lost 9 bases and the J gene lost 3 bases, with 12 bases spanning the gap. Germline CDR1 LGHNT, CDR2 FRNRAP. CDR3 nucleotide sequence: TGTGCTAGGATGAGGGTAATCTACGAGCAGTACTTC. As protein: CARMRVIYEQYF.